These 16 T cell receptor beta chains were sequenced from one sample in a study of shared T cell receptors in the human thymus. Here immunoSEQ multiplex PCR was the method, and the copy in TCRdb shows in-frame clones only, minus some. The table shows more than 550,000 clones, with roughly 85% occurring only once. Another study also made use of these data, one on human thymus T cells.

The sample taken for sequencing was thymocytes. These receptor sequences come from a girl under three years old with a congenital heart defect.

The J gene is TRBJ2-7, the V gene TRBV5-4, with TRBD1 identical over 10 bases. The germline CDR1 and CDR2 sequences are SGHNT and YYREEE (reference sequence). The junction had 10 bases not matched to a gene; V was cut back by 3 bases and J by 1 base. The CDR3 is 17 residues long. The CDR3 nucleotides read TGTGCCAGCAGCTGTCGGGAGGGGGACAGGGGTTCCTACGAGCAGTACTTC. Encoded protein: CASSCREGDRGSYEQYF.

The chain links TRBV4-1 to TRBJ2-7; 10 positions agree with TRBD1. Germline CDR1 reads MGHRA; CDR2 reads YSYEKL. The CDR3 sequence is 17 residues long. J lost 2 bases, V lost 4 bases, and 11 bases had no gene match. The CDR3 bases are TGCGCCAGCAGCCCCCATCCCGGGACAGGGGATCCCTACGAGCAGTACTTC. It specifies CASSPHPGTGDPYEQYF.

The CDR3 sequence is CASSLALVREPLAKNIQYF. In DNA form, the CDR3 reads TGTGCCAGCAGCTTAGCGCTAGTGAGAGAGCCCTTAGCCAAAAACATTCAGTACTTC. V is TRBV11-2 and J is TRBJ2-4; D not certain. Germline V gene data show CDR1 as SGHAT and CDR2 as FQNNGV. CDR3 length equals 19 residues. Trimming took off 1 base at V and 0 bases at J, with 19 bases between the two ends.

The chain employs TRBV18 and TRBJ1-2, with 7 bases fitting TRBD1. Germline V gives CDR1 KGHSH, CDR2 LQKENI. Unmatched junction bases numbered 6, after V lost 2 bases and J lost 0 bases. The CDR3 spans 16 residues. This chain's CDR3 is CASSPAQGVTNYGYTF. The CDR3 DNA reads TGTGCCAGCTCACCAGCCCAGGGGGTGACTAACTATGGCTACACCTTC.

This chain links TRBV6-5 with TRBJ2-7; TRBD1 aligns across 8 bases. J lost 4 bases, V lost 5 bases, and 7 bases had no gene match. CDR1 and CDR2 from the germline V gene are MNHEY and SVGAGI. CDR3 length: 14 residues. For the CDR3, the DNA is TGTGCCAGCAGTCCCGGCCGGGACAGGTACGAGCAGTACTTC. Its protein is CASSPGRDRYEQYF.

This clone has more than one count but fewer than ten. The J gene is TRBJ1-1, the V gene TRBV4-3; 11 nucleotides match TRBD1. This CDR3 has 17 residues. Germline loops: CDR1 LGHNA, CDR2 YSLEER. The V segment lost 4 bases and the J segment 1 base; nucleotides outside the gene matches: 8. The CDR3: CASSPYGTGGKNTEAFF. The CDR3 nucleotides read TGCGCCAGCAGCCCCTATGGGACAGGGGGGAAGAACACTGAAGCTTTCTTT.

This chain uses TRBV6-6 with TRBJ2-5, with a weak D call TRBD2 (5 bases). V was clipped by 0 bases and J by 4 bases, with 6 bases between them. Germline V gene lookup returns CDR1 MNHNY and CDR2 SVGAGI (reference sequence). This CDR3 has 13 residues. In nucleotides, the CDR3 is TGTGCCAGCAGTTACTCACTAGTAGAGACCCAGTACTTC. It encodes CASSYSLVETQYF.

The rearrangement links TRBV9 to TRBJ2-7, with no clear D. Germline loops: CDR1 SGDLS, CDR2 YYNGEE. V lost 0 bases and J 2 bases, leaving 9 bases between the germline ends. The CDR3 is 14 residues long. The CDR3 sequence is CASSVDSVPYEQYF. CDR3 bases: TGTGCCAGCAGCGTAGATTCGGTCCCCTACGAGCAGTACTTC.

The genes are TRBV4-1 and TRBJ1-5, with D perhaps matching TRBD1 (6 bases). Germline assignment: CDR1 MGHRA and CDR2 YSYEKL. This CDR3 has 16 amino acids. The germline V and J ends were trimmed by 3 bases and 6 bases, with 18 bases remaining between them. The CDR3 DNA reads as TGCGCCAGCAGCCACGCCCAAAGGGGGTTCTTTCAGCCCCAGCATTTT. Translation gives CASSHAQRGFFQPQHF.

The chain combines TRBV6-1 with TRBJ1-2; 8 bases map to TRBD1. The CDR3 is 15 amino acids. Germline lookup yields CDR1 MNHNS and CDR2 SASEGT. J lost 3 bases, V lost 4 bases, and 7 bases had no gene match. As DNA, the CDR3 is TGTGCCAGCAGTGTTTCCGGGACAGGTTACTATGGCTACACCTTC. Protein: CASSVSGTGYYGYTF.

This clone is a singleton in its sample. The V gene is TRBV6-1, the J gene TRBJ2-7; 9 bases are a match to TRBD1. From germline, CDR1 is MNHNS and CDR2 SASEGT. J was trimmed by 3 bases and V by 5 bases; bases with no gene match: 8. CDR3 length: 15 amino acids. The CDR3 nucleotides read TGTGCCAGCAGTACTCAACAGGGGGCAAACTACGAGCAGTACTTC. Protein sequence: CASSTQQGANYEQYF.

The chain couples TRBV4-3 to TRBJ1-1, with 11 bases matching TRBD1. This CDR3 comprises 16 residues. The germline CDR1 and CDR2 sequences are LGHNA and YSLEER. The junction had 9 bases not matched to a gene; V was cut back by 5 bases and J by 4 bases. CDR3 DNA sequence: TGCGCCAGCAGCGATGGACAGGGGGCCTCCCTCACTGAAGCTTTCTTT. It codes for CASSDGQGASLTEAFF.

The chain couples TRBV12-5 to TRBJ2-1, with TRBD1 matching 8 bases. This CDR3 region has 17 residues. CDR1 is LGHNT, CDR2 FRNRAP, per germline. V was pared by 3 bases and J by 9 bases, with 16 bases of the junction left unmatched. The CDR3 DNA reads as TGTGCTAGTGGTTTAAATTCAACAGGGGGGACGTGTGTTGAGCAGTTCTTC. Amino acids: CASGLNSTGGTCVEQFF.

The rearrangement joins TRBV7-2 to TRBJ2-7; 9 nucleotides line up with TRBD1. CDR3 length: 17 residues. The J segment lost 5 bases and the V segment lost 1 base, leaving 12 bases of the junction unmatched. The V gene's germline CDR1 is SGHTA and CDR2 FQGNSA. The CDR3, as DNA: TGTGCCAGCAGCTTAGGGGTGGCGGGACAGGGTAGCCACGAGCAGTACTTC. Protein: CASSLGVAGQGSHEQYF.

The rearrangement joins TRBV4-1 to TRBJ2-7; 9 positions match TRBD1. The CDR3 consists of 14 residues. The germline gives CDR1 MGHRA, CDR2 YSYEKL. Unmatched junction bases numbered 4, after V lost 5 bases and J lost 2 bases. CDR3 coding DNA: TGCGCCAGCAGCGAGGACAGGGGAGCCTACGAGCAGTACTTC. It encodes CASSEDRGAYEQYF.

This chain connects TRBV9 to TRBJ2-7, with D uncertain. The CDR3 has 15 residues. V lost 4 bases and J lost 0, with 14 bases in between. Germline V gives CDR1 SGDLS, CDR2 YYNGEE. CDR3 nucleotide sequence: TGTGCCAGCAGCCTCAGTGCAGGTAGCTCCTACGAGCAGTACTTC. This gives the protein CASSLSAGSSYEQYF.